The entry that follows covers one T cell receptor beta chain sequence. Its antigen remains unknown. This entry is derived from a study of post-analysis software for immune sequencing data. Each TCR beta cDNA library carried unique molecular identifiers. A single record per CDR3 protein comes from TCRdb applying MiXCR to the PCR reads. Here the sample spans about 460,000 distinct CDR3 sequences, roughly 45% being singletons. Study-wide points: Among 5 or 6 TRBV segments more frequent in patients than controls were TRBV5-6, TRBV5-1 and TRBV20-1.

V was pared by 0 bases and J by 6 bases, with 12 bases between. This CDR3 contains 15 residues. Germline lookup yields CDR1 LNHNV and CDR2 YYDKDF (reference sequence). The genes are TRBV15 and TRBJ2-1, with D possibly matching TRBD1 (5 bases). The sequence came from a girl aged 10-17 years with multiple sclerosis. Specimen: blood. The DNA of the CDR3 is TGTGCCACCAGCAGAGATGGGGCAGGGCTCAATGAGCAGTTCTTC. This codes for CATSRDGAGLNEQFF. The full variable domain, with the rest looked up from reference TRBV15 and TRBJ2-1, is DAMVIQNPRYQVTQFGKPVTLSCSQTLNHNVMYWYQQKSSQAPKLLFHYYDKDFNNEADTPDNFQSRRPNTSFCFLDIRSPGLGDTAMYLCATSRDGAGLNEQFFGPGTRLTVL.